What follows is one T cell receptor (beta chain) and its context. Its antigen remains unidentified. This sample stems from a study of T-cell reconstitution after alpha-beta-depleted transplantation in children. Regarding the study as a whole: About two months after transplant, alpha-beta T cells reportedly came from several hundred expanded graft clones. T-cell counts and diversity at one year following transplant were attributed mainly to newly produced T cells. Recipient T cells and thymic progenitors that survived were the source of the high TCRbeta diversity seen at day 60 in some patients.

The TCRbeta library incorporated unique molecular identifiers. MiXCR was run by TCRdb on the PCR reads, yielding one entry per CDR3 protein. The sample carries fewer than 750,000 distinct CDR3 sequences, around 23% recorded once. The TCR was taken from a boy younger than two who had a stem cell transplant for acute myeloid leukemia, so the T cells may come from the graft donor. The sequencing used PBMCs, mostly from graft donor cells, collected 360 days after TCRalphabeta/CD19-depleted stem cell transplant.

The CDR3 bases are TGTGCCAGCAGCCGGACCGGTCGGAATGAGCAGTTCTTC. It encodes CASSRTGRNEQFF. The gene calls are TRBV4-2 and TRBJ2-1; no clear D. The germline V gene has CDR1 LGHNA and CDR2 YNFKEQ. The CDR3 extends over 13 amino acids. The V gene lost 4 bases and the J gene lost 7 bases, with 11 bases spanning the gap.